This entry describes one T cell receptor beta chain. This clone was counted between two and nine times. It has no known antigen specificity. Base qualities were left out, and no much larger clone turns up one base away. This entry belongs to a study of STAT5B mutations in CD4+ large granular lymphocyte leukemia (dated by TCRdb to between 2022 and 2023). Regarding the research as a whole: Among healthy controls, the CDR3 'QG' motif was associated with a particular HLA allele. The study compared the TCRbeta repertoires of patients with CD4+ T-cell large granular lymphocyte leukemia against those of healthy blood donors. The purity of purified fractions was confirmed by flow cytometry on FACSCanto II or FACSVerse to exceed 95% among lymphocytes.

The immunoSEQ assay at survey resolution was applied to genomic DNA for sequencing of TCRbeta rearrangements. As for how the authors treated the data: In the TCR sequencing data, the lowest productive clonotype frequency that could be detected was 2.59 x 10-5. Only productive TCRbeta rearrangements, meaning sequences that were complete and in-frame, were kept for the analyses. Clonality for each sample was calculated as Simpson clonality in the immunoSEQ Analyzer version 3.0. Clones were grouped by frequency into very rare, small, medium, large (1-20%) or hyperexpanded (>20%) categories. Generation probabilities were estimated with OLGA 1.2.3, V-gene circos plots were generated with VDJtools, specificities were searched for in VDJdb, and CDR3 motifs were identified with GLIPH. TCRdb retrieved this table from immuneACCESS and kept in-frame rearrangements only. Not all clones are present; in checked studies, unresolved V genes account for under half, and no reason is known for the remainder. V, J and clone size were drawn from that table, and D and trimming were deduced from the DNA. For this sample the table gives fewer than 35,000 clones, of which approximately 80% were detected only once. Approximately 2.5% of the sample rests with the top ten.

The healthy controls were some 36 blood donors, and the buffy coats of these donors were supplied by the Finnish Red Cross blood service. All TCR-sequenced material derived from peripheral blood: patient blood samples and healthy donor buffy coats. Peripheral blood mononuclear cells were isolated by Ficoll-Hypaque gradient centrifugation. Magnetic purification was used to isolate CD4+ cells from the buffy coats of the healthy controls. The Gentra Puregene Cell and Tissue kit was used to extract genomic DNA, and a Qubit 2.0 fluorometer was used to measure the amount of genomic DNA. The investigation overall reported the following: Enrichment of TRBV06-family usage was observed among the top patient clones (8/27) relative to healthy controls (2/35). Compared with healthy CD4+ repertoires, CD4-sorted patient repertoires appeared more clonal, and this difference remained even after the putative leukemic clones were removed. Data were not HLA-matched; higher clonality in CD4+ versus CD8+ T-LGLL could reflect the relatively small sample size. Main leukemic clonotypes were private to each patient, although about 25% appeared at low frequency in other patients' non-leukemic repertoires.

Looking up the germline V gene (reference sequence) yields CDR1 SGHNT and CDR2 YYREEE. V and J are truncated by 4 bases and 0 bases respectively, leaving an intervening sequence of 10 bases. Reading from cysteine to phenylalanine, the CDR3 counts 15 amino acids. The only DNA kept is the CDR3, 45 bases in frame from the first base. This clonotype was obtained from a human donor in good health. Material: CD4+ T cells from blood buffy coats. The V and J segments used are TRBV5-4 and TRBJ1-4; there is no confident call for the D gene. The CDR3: CASSEDRATNEKLFF. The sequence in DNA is TGTGCCAGCAGCGAGGACCGTGCAACTAATGAAAAACTGTTTTTT. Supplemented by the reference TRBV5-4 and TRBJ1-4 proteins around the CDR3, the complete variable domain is ETGVTQSPTHLIKTRGQQVTLRCSSQSGHNTVSWYQQALGQGPQFIFQYYREEENGRGNFPPRFSGLQFPNYSSELNVNALELDDSALYLCASSEDRATNEKLFFGSGTQLSVL.